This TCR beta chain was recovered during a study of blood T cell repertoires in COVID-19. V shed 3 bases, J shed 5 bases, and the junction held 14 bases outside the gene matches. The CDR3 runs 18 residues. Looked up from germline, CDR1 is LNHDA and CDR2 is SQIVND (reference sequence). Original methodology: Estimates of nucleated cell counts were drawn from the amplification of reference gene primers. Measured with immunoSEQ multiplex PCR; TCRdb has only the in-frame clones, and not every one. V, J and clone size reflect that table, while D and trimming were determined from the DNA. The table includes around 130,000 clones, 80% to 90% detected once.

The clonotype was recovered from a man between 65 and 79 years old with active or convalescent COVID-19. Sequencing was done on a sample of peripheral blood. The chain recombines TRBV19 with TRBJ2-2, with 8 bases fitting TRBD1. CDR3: CASSILLSDRASTGELFF. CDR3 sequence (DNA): TGTGCCAGTAGTATCCTACTATCGGACAGGGCTAGTACCGGGGAGCTGTTTTTT.